A selection of T cell receptor delta chains follows, all from one sample in a study of fetal and pediatric gammadelta thymocytes. TCRdb fed the reads into CATT to redo clone calling. The table records some 1,700 delta-chain clones, about 15% of them present only once. Sequenced input: Vgamma9Vdelta2 gamma-delta T cells from the thymus. Receptors were obtained from a child who underwent cardiac surgery and was recorded as healthy. Both conserved end residues are part of each CDR3. The D gene is left open where the match is weak. Clone size is shown for a subset of rows, as once, few, many or a class of expanded clone.

length: 18
size: medium-sized
J: TRDJ1
D: TRDD3
V: TRDV2
DNA: TGTGCCTGTGACAAAGGGGGGGGATACGCCATGTACACCGATAAACTCATCTTT
CDR3: CACDKGGGYAMYTDKLIF

length: 16
size: medium-sized
J: TRDJ1
D: TRDD3
V: TRDV2
DNA: TGTGCCTGTGACACAGGCTGGGGGAAGTACACCGATAAACTCATCTTT
CDR3: CACDTGWGKYTDKLIF

length: 16
size: large
J: TRDJ1
D: -
V: TRDV2
DNA: TGTGCCTGTGACACCGGGGGGACTACCCACACCGATAAACTCATCTTT
CDR3: CACDTGGTTHTDKLIF

length: 18
size: medium-sized
J: TRDJ1
D: TRDD3
V: TRDV2
DNA: TGTGCCTGTGCCACAAATCCCCGGGGGATATTTCACACCGATAAACTCATCTTT
CDR3: CACATNPRGIFHTDKLIF

length: 19
size: large
J: TRDJ1
D: TRDD3
V: TRDV2
DNA: TGTGCCTGTGACAGCCGCCGAGTACTGGGGGATACCGAGTCCGATAAACTCATCTTT
CDR3: CACDSRRVLGDTESDKLIF

length: 20
size: few
J: TRDJ1
D: TRDD3
V: TRDV2
DNA: TGTGCCTGTGACCGACTGGGGGAAATGATCCCCCTCCGGCGAGTTGATAAACTCATCTTT
CDR3: CACDRLGEMIPLRRVDKLIF

length: 18
size: large
J: TRDJ1
D: -
V: TRDV2
DNA: TGTGCCTGTGACACGGGTGGCTGGGGCCGGCTAGCCACCGATAAACTCATCTTT
CDR3: CACDTGGWGRLATDKLIF

length: 22
size: large
J: TRDJ1
D: TRDD2
V: TRDV2
DNA: TGTGCCTGTGACACCGGGATTCCTACGTCTGGGCCCCTCCTTCGGATTACCGATAAACTCATCTTT
CDR3: CACDTGIPTSGPLLRITDKLIF

length: 12
size: large
J: TRDJ1
D: TRDD3
V: TRDV2
DNA: TGTGCCTGTGACTTGGGGGATACTCGACTCATCTTT
CDR3: CACDLGDTRLIF

length: 14
size: -
J: TRDJ1
D: TRDD3
V: TRDV2
DNA: TGTGCCTGTGAGTACTGGGGGATACCTCGTAAACTCATCTTT
CDR3: CACEYWGIPRKLIF

length: 15
size: large
J: TRDJ1
D: TRDD3
V: TRDV2
DNA: TGTGCCTGTGAAGCCGTACTGGGGGGGCCCGATAAACTCATCTTT
CDR3: CACEAVLGGPDKLIF

length: 14
size: few
J: TRDJ1
D: TRDD3
V: TRDV2
DNA: TGTGCCTGTGACTGGGGGATACACACCGATAAACTCATCTTT
CDR3: CACDWGIHTDKLIF

length: 17
size: few
J: TRDJ3
D: -
V: TRDV2
DNA: TGTGCCTGTGACACTCCTAATGGCTCCTGGGACACCCGACAGATGTTTTTC
CDR3: CACDTPNGSWDTRQMFF

length: 19
size: large
J: TRDJ1
D: TRDD3
V: TRDV2
DNA: TGTGCCTGTGAACGTGGGGACCTTACTGGGGGCCAGTACACCGATAAACTCATCTTT
CDR3: CACERGDLTGGQYTDKLIF

length: 14
size: medium-sized
J: TRDJ1
D: -
V: TRDV2
DNA: TGTGCCTGTGACAACTTAGGAACTACCGATAAACTCATCTTT
CDR3: CACDNLGTTDKLIF

length: 14
size: large
J: TRDJ1
D: TRDD3
V: TRDV2
DNA: TGTGCCTGTGTTCGTACTGGGGCCACCGATAAACTCATCTTT
CDR3: CACVRTGATDKLIF

length: 22
size: large
J: TRDJ1
D: -
V: TRDV2
DNA: TGTGCCTGTGACACCGGAAGGGGCCTTCCTACGTTATTCGGGGATACGGTCGATAAACTCATCTTT
CDR3: CACDTGRGLPTLFGDTVDKLIF

length: 14
size: medium-sized
J: TRDJ1
D: -
V: TRDV2
DNA: TGTGCCTGTGGTAACCGGGCGTACACCGATAAACTCATCTTT
CDR3: CACGNRAYTDKLIF

length: 18
size: -
J: TRDJ1
D: -
V: TRDV2
DNA: TGTGCCTGTGACACCGTGAGGGATGATCCCCTGTACACCGATAAACTCATCTTT
CDR3: CACDTVRDDPLYTDKLIF

length: 20
size: medium-sized
J: TRDJ1
D: TRDD3
V: TRDV2
DNA: TGTGCCTGTGACAAGGCGGGCGTTGTTACTGGGGGATACGTAACCGATAAACTCATCTTT
CDR3: CACDKAGVVTGGYVTDKLIF

length: 20
size: large
J: TRDJ1
D: TRDD3
V: TRDV2
DNA: TGTGCCTGTGACCCGAAGGAACCCGTACTGGGGGATACTTGCGCCGATAAACTCATCTTT
CDR3: CACDPKEPVLGDTCADKLIF

length: 16
size: large
J: TRDJ1
D: -
V: TRDV2
DNA: TGTGCCTGTGACACACCCTGGGGCCCGTACACCGATAAACTCATCTTT
CDR3: CACDTPWGPYTDKLIF

length: 15
size: medium-sized
J: TRDJ1
D: -
V: TRDV2
DNA: TGTGCCTGTGACACCGAGGGGCCAGACACCGATAAACTCATCTTT
CDR3: CACDTEGPDTDKLIF

length: 19
size: medium-sized
J: TRDJ1
D: -
V: TRDV2
DNA: TGTGCCTGTGACCCCGCCATGGAAGGATCCCCCTCACCTCCCGATAAACTCATCTTT
CDR3: CACDPAMEGSPSPPDKLIF

length: 20
size: medium-sized
J: TRDJ1
D: TRDD3
V: TRDV2
DNA: TGTGCCTGTGACACTTCGAACTTTTGGGGGATCCAGGCGTACACCGATAAACTCATCTTT
CDR3: CACDTSNFWGIQAYTDKLIF

length: 20
size: medium-sized
J: TRDJ1
D: TRDD3
V: TRDV2
DNA: TGTGCCTGTGACACCCTTGAGGCTGGGGGACCCCTACCTTACACCGATAAACTCATCTTT
CDR3: CACDTLEAGGPLPYTDKLIF